These T cell receptor beta chains were read from a single sample in a study of blood T cell repertoires in COVID-19. Assay: immunoSEQ multiplex PCR; the TCRdb copy retains only in-frame clones and omits some. This sample has 75,000 to 100,000 clones; about 88% occur once, and the top ten carry about 17%. The material sequenced was peripheral blood. The source of these receptors is a woman older than 75 with acute or convalescent COVID-19. Both conserved end residues are part of each CDR3. The order of the fields is V gene, J gene, CDR3 protein.

>TRBV7-2|TRBJ1-4
CASSLGRTAFSQNEKLFF
>TRBV9|TRBJ2-1
CASSLLSGGRYNEQFF
>TRBV19|TRBJ2-1
CASSKGLASSYNEQFF
>TRBV9|TRBJ2-2
CASSGLADTGELFF
>TRBV24-1|TRBJ1-5
CATSDQGYNQPQHF
>TRBV9|TRBJ1-1
CASSVATYTEAFF
>TRBV4-1|TRBJ2-5
CASSPREDGETQYF
>TRBV7-9|TRBJ1-5
CASSLGDQPQHF
>TRBV19|TRBJ2-2
CASSMERTGVAGELFF
>TRBV18|TRBJ1-5
CASSPGTGPRQPQHF
>TRBV19|TRBJ1-5
CASSMGGRNQPQHF
>TRBV5-5|TRBJ2-7
CASSTGTGSTYEQYF
>TRBV3-1/TRBV3-2|TRBJ2-2
CASAQGGELFF
>TRBV3-1/TRBV3-2|TRBJ1-5
CASSQGARGYQPQHF
>TRBV28|TRBJ2-3
CASLGQGTSGGRADTQYF
>TRBV19|TRBJ1-1
CASSYRGTEAFF
>TRBV2|TRBJ2-7
CASSEGGGQIYEQYF
>TRBV19|TRBJ2-3
CASSIGTSGGRNTQYF
>TRBV5-1|TRBJ2-5
CASSLGYRGGVQETQYF
>TRBV30|TRBJ1-3
CAWSGQGGSGNTIYF
>TRBV28|TRBJ2-7
CASSAMGAATYEQYF
>TRBV9|TRBJ2-2
CASAGQGNTGELFF
>TRBV5-5|TRBJ1-4
CASSLTLRGSRNEKLFF
>TRBV5-1|TRBJ2-7
CASSFQGPYEGQYF
>TRBV19|TRBJ1-1
CASSIGNRVTEAFF
>TRBV11-3|TRBJ2-7
CASSSILAGSYEQYF
>TRBV19|TRBJ2-3
CASTKRGGDTDTQYF